What follows is one T cell receptor (beta chain) and its context. These data are taken from a study of blood T cell repertoires in COVID-19. Assay: immunoSEQ multiplex PCR; the TCRdb copy retains only in-frame clones and omits some. The data contain some 70,000 clones, roughly 87% of them singletons. This CDR3 contains 14 residues. Germline V gene data show CDR1 as MNHEY and CDR2 as SMNVEV (reference sequence). V gave up 5 bases and J gave up 3 bases, with 10 bases separating them. The sequencing sample was made of peripheral blood. The chain combines TRBV27 with TRBJ1-4; possibly TRBD1 for D (5 bases). This TCR was recovered from a man aged 45-65 years with active COVID-19. CDR3 coding DNA: TGTGCCAGCAGTCCACGGGGGGCTAATGAAAAACTGTTTTTT. Its protein is CASSPRGANEKLFF.